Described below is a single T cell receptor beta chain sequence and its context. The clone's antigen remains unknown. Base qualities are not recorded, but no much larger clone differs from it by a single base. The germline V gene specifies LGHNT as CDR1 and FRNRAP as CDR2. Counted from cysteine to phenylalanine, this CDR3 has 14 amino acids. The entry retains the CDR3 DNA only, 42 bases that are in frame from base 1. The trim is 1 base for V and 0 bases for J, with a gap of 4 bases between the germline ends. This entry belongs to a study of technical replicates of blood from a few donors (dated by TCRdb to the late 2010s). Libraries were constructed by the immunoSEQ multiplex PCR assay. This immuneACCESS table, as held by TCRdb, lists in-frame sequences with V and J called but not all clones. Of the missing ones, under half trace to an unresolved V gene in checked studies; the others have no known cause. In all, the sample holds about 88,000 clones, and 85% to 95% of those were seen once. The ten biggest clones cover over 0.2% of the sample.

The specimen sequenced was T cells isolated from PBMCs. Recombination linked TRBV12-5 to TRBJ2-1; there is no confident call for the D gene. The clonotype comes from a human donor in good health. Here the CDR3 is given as CASGLAGSYNEQFF. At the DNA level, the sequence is TGTGCTAGTGGTTTGGCGGGCTCCTACAATGAGCAGTTCTTC.